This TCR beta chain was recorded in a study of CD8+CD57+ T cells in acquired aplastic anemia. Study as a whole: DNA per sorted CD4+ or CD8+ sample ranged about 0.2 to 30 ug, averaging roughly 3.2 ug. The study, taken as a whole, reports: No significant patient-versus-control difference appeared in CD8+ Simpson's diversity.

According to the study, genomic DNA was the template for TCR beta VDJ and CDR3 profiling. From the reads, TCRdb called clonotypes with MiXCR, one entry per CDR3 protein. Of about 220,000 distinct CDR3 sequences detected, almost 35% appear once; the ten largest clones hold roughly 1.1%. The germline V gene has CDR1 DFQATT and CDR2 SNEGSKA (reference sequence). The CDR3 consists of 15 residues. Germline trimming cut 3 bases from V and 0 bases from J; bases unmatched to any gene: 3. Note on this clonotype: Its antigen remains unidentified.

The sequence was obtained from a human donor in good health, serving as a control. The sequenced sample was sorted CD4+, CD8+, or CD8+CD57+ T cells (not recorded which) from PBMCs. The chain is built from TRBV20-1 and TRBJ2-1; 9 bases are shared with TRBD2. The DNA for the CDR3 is TGCAGTGCTAGGCGACTAGCGGACTCCTACAATGAGCAGTTCTTC. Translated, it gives CSARRLADSYNEQFF.